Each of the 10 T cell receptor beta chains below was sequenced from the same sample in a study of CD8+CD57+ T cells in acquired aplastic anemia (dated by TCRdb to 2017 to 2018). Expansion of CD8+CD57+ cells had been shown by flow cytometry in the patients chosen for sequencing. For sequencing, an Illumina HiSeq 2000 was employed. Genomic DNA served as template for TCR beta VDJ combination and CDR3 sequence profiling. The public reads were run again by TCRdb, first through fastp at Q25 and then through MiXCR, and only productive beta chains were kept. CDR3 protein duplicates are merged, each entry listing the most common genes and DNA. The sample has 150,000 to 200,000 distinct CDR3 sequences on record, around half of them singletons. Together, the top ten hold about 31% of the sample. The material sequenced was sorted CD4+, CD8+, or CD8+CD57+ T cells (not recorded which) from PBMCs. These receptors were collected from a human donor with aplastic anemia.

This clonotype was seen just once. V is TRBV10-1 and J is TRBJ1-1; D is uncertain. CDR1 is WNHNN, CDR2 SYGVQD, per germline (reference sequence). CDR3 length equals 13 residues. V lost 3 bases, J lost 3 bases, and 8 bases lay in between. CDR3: CASSDTFDTEAFF. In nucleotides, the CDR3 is TGCGCCAGCAGTGATACCTTTGACACTGAAGCTTTCTTT.

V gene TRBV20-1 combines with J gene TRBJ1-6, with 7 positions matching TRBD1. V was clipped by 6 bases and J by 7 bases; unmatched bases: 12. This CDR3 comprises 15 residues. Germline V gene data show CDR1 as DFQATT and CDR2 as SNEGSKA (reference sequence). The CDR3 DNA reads TGCAGTGCCGCTATCCACCGGGACAGCAATTCACCCCTCCACTTT. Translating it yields CSAAIHRDSNSPLHF.

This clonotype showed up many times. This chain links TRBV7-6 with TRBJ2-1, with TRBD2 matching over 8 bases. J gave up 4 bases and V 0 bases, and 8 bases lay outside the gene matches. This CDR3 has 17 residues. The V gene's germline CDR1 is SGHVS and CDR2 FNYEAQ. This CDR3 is CASSLARGSGIYNEQFF. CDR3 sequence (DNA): TGTGCCAGCAGCTTAGCGAGGGGTAGCGGGATTTACAATGAGCAGTTCTTC.

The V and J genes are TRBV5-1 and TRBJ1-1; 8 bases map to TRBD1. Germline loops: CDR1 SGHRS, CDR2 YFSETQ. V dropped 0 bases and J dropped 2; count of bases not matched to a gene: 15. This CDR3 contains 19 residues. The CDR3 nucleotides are TGCGCCAGCAGCTTGGGTAGGCAGGGGGCGATCGGGGGCAACACTGAAGCTTTCTTT. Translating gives CASSLGRQGAIGGNTEAFF.

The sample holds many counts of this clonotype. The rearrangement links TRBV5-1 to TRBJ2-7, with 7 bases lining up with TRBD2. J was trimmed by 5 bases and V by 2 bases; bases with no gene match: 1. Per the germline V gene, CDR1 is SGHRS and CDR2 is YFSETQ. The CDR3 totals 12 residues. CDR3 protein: CASSFTSDEQYF. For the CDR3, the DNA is TGCGCCAGCAGCTTTACTAGCGACGAGCAGTACTTC.

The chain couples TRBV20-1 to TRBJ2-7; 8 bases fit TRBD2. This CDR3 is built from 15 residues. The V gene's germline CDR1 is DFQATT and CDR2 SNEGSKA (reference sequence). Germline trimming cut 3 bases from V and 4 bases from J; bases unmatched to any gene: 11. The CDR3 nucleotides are TGCAGTGCTAGCTTGGGGGGGACTAGTTTGTACGAGCAGTACTTC. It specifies CSASLGGTSLYEQYF.

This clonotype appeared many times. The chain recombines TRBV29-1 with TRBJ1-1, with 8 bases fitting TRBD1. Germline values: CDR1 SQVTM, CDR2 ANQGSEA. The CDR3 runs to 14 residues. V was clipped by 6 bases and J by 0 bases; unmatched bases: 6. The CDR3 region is CSVRQGRLNTEAFF. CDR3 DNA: TGCAGCGTCCGACAGGGGCGGTTGAACACTGAAGCTTTCTTT. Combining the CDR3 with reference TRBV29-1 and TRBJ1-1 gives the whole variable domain SAVISQKPSRDICQRGTSLTIQCQVDSQVTMMFWYRQQPGQSLTLIATANQGSEATYESGFVIDKFPISRPNLTFSTLTVSNMSPEDSSIYLCSVRQGRLNTEAFFGQGTRLTVV.

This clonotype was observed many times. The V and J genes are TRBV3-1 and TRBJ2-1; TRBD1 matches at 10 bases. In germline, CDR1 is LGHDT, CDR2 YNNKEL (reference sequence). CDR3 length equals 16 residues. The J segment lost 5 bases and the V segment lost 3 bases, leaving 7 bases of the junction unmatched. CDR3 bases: TGTGCCAGCAGCCAGCTCCTGGGACAGGGGAACAATGAGCAGTTCTTC. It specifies CASSQLLGQGNNEQFF.

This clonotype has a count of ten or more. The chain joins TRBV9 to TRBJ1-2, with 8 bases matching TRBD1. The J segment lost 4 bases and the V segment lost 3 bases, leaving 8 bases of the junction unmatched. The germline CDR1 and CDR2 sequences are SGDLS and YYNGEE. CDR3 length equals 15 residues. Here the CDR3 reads CASSGTRGQTYGYTF. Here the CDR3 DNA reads TGTGCCAGCAGCGGAACCAGGGGGCAGACCTATGGCTACACCTTC.

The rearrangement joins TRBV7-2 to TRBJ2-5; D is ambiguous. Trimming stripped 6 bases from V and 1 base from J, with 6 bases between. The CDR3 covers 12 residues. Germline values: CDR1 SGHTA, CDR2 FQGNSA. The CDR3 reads CASRSGQETQYF. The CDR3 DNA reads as TGTGCCAGCAGATCAGGCCAAGAGACCCAGTACTTC.